This T cell receptor beta chain came from a study of T cell repertoires in cytomegalovirus infection. Study in general: Both recently identified HLA-C-restricted and well-studied HLA-B-restricted CMV epitopes were used in the study.

TCRdb recomputed calls from the reads with MiXCR, one row per CDR3 protein. This sample yields around 800,000 distinct CDR3 sequences, of which 30% to 35% are seen a single time; under 15% belongs to the top ten. Germline-derived CDR1 and CDR2 are SNHLY and FYNNEI. The length of the CDR3 is 12 residues. Trimming took off 10 bases at V and 0 bases at J, with 9 bases between the two ends. About this clonotype itself: The antigen is not known.

The input for sequencing was cultured CD8+ T cells from PBMCs, taken from culture after CMV antigen stimulation. The clonotype originates from a human donor in good health (CMV status not recorded). Some clones in this sample may be carry-over from other donors' samples. The V call is TRBV2, the J call TRBJ1-1; D remains unclear. CDR3 DNA: TGTGCCAAAACACCTATGAACACTGAAGCTTTCTTT. Translated, it gives CAKTPMNTEAFF. The full variable domain, in which reference TRBV2 and TRBJ1-1 provide the parts outside the CDR3, is EPEVTQTPSHQVTQMGQEVILRCVPISNHLYFYWYRQILGQKVEFLVSFYNNEISEKSEIFDDQFSVERPDGSNFTLKIRSTKLEDSAMYFCAKTPMNTEAFFGQGTRLTVV.